A single sample gave rise to the 25 T cell receptor beta chains below, sequenced in a study of control samples from healthy donors and cancer patients. The data were produced by immunoSEQ multiplex PCR, yet TCRdb's version contains in-frame clones alone and is incomplete. The data contain tens of thousands of clones, approximately 89% of them singletons. Source material: blood. The receptors were gathered from a man aged 45-65 years in good health.

The chain is built from TRBV15 and TRBJ1-3; 7 bases agree with TRBD1. Germline-derived CDR1 and CDR2 are LNHNV and YYDKDF (reference sequence). The CDR3 is 14 amino acids. The V segment lost 6 bases and the J segment 0 bases; nucleotides outside the gene matches: 2. This CDR3 is CATRGQSSGNTIYF. The CDR3 nucleotides are TGTGCCACCAGGGGACAGAGCTCTGGAAACACCATATATTTT.

This clone appeared once. The genes are TRBV3-1 (or the pseudogene TRBV3-2) and TRBJ1-1; 9 bases are shared with TRBD1. V trimming: 0 bases; J trimming: 10 bases; junction bases outside the gene matches: 12. The CDR3 spans 16 residues. Germline-derived CDR1 and CDR2 are LGHDT and YNNKEL (reference sequence). DNA for the CDR3: TGTGCCAGCAGCCAAGATGATAACAGGGGGCTTTGCGTAGCTTTCTTT. This sequence encodes CASSQDDNRGLCVAFF.

This clone appeared once. J is TRBJ1-2 and V is TRBV7-2, with D possibly matching TRBD1 (5 bases). With 4 bases removed from V and 4 bases from J, the gap between germline ends came to 7 bases. Germline loops: CDR1 SGHTA, CDR2 FQGNSA. This CDR3 region has 12 residues. The CDR3 loop is CASSSGVYGYTF. The CDR3 nucleotides are TGTGCCAGCAGCTCGGGGGTCTATGGCTACACCTTC.

V usage is TRBV19 and J usage is TRBJ2-1, with D hard to call. V was trimmed by 7 bases and J by 6 bases, leaving 13 bases between them. CDR3 length: 13 residues. Germline assignment: CDR1 LNHDA and CDR2 SQIVND (reference sequence). The chain's CDR3 is CASTGPRVNEQFF. The CDR3, as DNA: TGTGCCAGTACTGGGCCTCGAGTCAATGAGCAGTTCTTC.

The chain combines TRBV9 with TRBJ1-6; D perhaps matches TRBD1 (5 bases). This CDR3 has 13 amino acids. Trimming stripped 3 bases from V and 11 bases from J, with 12 bases between. Germline V gene data show CDR1 as SGDLS and CDR2 as YYNGEE. The CDR3 DNA is TGTGCCAGCAGCGGGCGAGCGGGGCCACCCCTCCACTTT. This sequence encodes CASSGRAGPPLHF.

J is TRBJ1-2 and V is TRBV10-1, with TRBD1 as a possible D gene (6 bases). V was clipped by 6 bases and J by 8 bases, with 16 bases between them. This CDR3 spans 13 amino acids. The germline CDR1 and CDR2 sequences are WNHNN and SYGVQD (reference sequence). In DNA, the CDR3 is TGCGCCAGCAGCTTCGACAGGAGGCAAGGCTACACCTTC. Its protein is CASSFDRRQGYTF.

The rearrangement uses TRBV24-1 and TRBJ1-1, with a possible D match to TRBD1 (6 bases). Germline lookup yields CDR1 KGHDR and CDR2 SFDVKD. The length of the CDR3 is 14 residues. Trimming took off 8 bases at V and 0 bases at J, with 12 bases between the two ends. In nucleotides, the CDR3 is TGTGCCACCACCGAGGGGGACATGAACACTGAAGCTTTCTTT. Encoded protein: CATTEGDMNTEAFF.

The gene calls are TRBV13 and TRBJ2-3; D is possibly TRBD2 (5 bases). There are 14 residues in the CDR3. The ends were cut back, 8 bases at V and 0 bases at J, with 12 bases in the middle. CDR1 is PRHDT and CDR2 is FYEKMQ in the germline V gene (reference sequence). CDR3 sequence: CASSLDSSTDTQYF. The CDR3 DNA follows: TGTGCCAGCTCTTTGGACTCTAGCACAGATACGCAGTATTTT.

This clone occurred once. Because the CDR3 is missing its conserved closing phenylalanine or tryptophan, this is likely a read error. No DNA is shown, since the ends of the CDR3 on it are uncertain; the CDR3 is the one TCRdb lists. The J gene is TRBJ2-4, the V gene TRBV5-4; TRBD1, the table's D call, lacks a check against the DNA. The length of the CDR3 is 11 amino acids, counting both ends. Germline CDR1 SGHNT, CDR2 YYREEE (reference sequence). CDR3 region: CASSSGQGRVI.

The chain carries TRBV27 and TRBJ1-5, with D possibly being TRBD1 (5 bases). The CDR3 runs to 16 residues. Trimming removed 3 bases from V and 2 bases from J, with 14 bases in between. Germline CDR1 and CDR2: MNHEY and SMNVEV (reference sequence). The CDR3 nucleotides read TGTGCCAGCAGTTTGGATGGGGGAGGAGGCAATCAGCCCCAGCATTTT. Translated: CASSLDGGGGNQPQHF.

The V gene is TRBV29-1, the J gene TRBJ2-5; D gene uncertain. CDR1 and CDR2 (germline): SQVTM, ANQGSEA. This CDR3 has 12 residues. The ends were cut back, 3 bases at V and 5 bases at J, with 10 bases in the middle. This chain's CDR3 is CSVDGFGETQYF. The CDR3 DNA sequence: TGCAGCGTTGACGGTTTCGGGGAGACCCAGTACTTC.

This chain connects TRBV4-2 to TRBJ1-1; a weak D match, TRBD1 (5 bases). The germline gives CDR1 LGHNA, CDR2 YNFKEQ. V gave up 0 bases and J gave up 4 bases, with 9 bases separating them. The CDR3 loop spans 14 amino acids. CDR3 residues: CASSQDAGRTEAFF. CDR3 nucleotides: TGTGCCAGCAGCCAAGACGCGGGGCGCACTGAAGCTTTCTTT.

This clone has just a few counts. Other DNA sequences in the same sample also yield this CDR3. The chain recombines TRBV3-1 (or the pseudogene TRBV3-2) with TRBJ1-2, with D unresolved. The V end lost 4 bases, the J end lost 2 bases, and 11 bases lay between the germline ends. CDR1 and CDR2 from the germline V gene are LGHDT and YNNKEL (reference sequence). This CDR3 has 14 amino acids. CDR3 protein: CASSLRGGNYGYTF. As DNA, the CDR3 is TGTGCCAGCAGCCTCCGTGGTGGGAACTATGGCTACACCTTC.

V and J are TRBV7-3 and TRBJ2-7; D unclear. The germline CDR1 and CDR2 sequences are SGHTA and FQGTGA. V dropped 10 bases and J dropped 1 base, with 14 bases sitting between them. The CDR3 spans 13 residues. The CDR3 is CATSYGSSYEQYF. The CDR3 nucleotides are TGTGCCACCAGTTACGGGTCATCCTACGAGCAGTACTTC.

DNA of the CDR3: TGTGCCAGTAGTACCCTCGGGGGAGTTAACGGGGAGCTGTTTTTT. Amino acids: CASSTLGGVNGELFF. The J gene is TRBJ2-2, the V gene TRBV19; D is possibly TRBD2 (6 bases). Trimming pared 4 bases from V and 7 bases from J, leaving 16 bases between. The germline CDR1 and CDR2 sequences are LNHDA and SQIVND (reference sequence). This CDR3 is 15 amino acids long.

The rearrangement uses TRBV6-6 and TRBJ1-4; no definite D call. Germline assignment: CDR1 MNHNY and CDR2 SVGAGI (reference sequence). The CDR3 extends over 15 amino acids. V dropped 6 bases and J dropped 6 bases, with 17 bases sitting between them. The CDR3 protein is CASSDPEGQYEKLFF. DNA for the CDR3: TGTGCCAGCAGCGACCCTGAGGGTCAATATGAAAAACTGTTTTTT.

This clone was found a few times. The chain combines TRBV11-2 with TRBJ1-2; 8 bases agree with TRBD1. The CDR3 covers 15 residues. From germline, CDR1 is SGHAT and CDR2 FQNNGV. V was pared by 7 bases and J by 6 bases, with 13 bases of the junction left unmatched. The CDR3 DNA sequence: TGTGCCAGCACCCGAATCCAGGGGGCCAGAGATGGCTACACCTTC. Encoded protein: CASTRIQGARDGYTF.

The count of this clone is one. V and J are TRBV19 and TRBJ1-1; D unresolved. Germline-derived CDR1 and CDR2 are LNHDA and SQIVND (reference sequence). V was shortened by 7 bases and J by 1 base, with 16 bases between the two germline ends. The CDR3 spans 15 residues. The CDR3 region has the DNA TGTGCCAGTACCGAGGCACAGTGGGAGAACACTGAAGCTTTCTTT. The encoded protein is CASTEAQWENTEAFF.

The rearrangement joins TRBV6-6 to TRBJ2-1; D is possibly TRBD1 (5 bases). V dropped 2 bases and J dropped 8 bases, with 13 bases sitting between them. This CDR3 spans 14 amino acids. Germline CDR1 reads MNHNY; CDR2 reads SVGAGI (reference sequence). DNA of the CDR3: TGTGCCAGCAGTTACACAGGTCAAACGGATGAGCAGTTCTTC. This sequence encodes CASSYTGQTDEQFF.

This clone was seen once. This rearrangement joins TRBV30 to TRBJ1-5; D unclear. The V end was cut by 2 bases, the J end by 8 bases, with 16 bases between. CDR3 size: 14 residues. Germline CDR1 is GTSNPN and CDR2 is SVGIG (reference sequence). The CDR3 protein is CAWSQLQDREPQHF. The CDR3 DNA reads TGTGCCTGGAGTCAACTCCAAGATCGGGAGCCCCAGCATTTT.

As for this clone: The same CDR3 is also encoded by other DNA sequences in this sample. This chain links TRBV10-1 with TRBJ2-1; no clear D gene. The CDR3 covers 14 residues. Trimming left V 0 bases short and J 5 bases short, with 8 bases between. Germline CDR1 is WNHNN and CDR2 is SYGVQD (reference sequence). In nucleotides, the CDR3 is TGCGCCAGCAGTGAGTCTGGGCTAAACAATGAGCAGTTCTTC. It specifies CASSESGLNNEQFF.

The chain has TRBV11-2 and TRBJ2-2; perhaps D is TRBD1 or TRBD2 (5 bases each). In germline, CDR1 is SGHAT, CDR2 FQNNGV. CDR3 length equals 14 residues. Trimming took 1 base from V and 6 from J, leaving 9 bases between them. The CDR3 DNA reads as TGTGCCAGCAGCTTAGTGCGAGGGGCCGGGGAGCTGTTTTTT. Translating it yields CASSLVRGAGELFF.

The chain recombines TRBV5-6 with TRBJ1-2; TRBD1 aligns across 9 bases. The ends lost 6 bases at V and 8 bases at J; junction bases unmatched: 17. This CDR3 region has 16 residues. The germline V gene has CDR1 SGHDT and CDR2 YYEEEE. CDR3 coding DNA: TGTGCCAGCACCACGGGTCAGGGACAGGGAATAAGGGGCTACACCTTC. Protein sequence: CASTTGQGQGIRGYTF.

This chain connects TRBV19 to TRBJ1-2, with D possibly matching TRBD1 (6 bases). CDR1 is LNHDA, CDR2 SQIVND, per germline (reference sequence). V was pared by 5 bases and J by 5 bases, with 27 bases between. This CDR3 spans 18 amino acids. The CDR3 nucleotides are TGTGCCAGTAGTTCCTTCCTCGACAGGCCTTCGAGGTATTATGGCTACACCTTC. This gives the protein CASSSFLDRPSRYYGYTF.

This clone appeared a single time. V and J are TRBV12-5 and TRBJ1-2; D unclear. From germline, CDR1 is LGHNT and CDR2 FRNRAP. Trimming left V 4 bases short and J 2 bases short, with 17 bases between. This CDR3 region has 16 residues. The CDR3 region is CASGSSGGRSNYGYTF. CDR3 sequence (DNA): TGTGCTAGTGGTTCCTCCGGAGGTCGTTCCAACTATGGCTACACCTTC.